This TCR beta chain was retrieved from a study of blood T cell repertoires in COVID-19 (dated by TCRdb to the early 2020s). For context, the study as a whole: The collaborator samples originated in the United States, Italy and Spain and spanned the acute and convalescent phases of COVID-19. The prospective study material was composed of cDNA or gDNA derived from T cells, B-cell-depleted T cells, or PBMCs. The dataset comprised deeply sampled blood TCRbeta repertoires from subjects exposed to, actively infected with, or recovered from COVID-19. The repertoires were released in a freely available public database meant as a resource for research on the immune response to SARS-CoV-2. Samples came from the ongoing ImmuneRACE study (first 160 participants) plus 1,254 subjects from 6 global collaborators. Nearly every sample came with metadata listing a de-identified subject ID, COVID-19 status, age in years and sex. HLA class I and class II types, where available, came from metadata supplied by the sample provider rather than from assay-based typing. Broader findings and caveats from the paper: The amount of clinical and demographic metadata varied by source and participant and was provided uncurated.

The collaborating institutions used their own protocols to collect whole blood in K2EDTA tubes. For TCRbeta analysis, collaborator samples were shipped as frozen whole blood, as isolated PBMCs, or as DNA extracted from either sample type. To note about this clone: The antigen it binds to is not known. Per-nucleotide qualities are absent, and no much larger clonotype sits a single base away.

TCRbeta CDR3 regions were amplified from genomic DNA using the immunoSEQ Assay, a bias-controlled multiplex PCR. Per the original workflow: The number of nucleated cells in each sample was estimated from the amplification of reference gene primers within the assay. Sequence reads were collapsed and filtered to measure the absolute abundance of every unique TCRbeta CDR3 rearrangement. For each sample, productive Simpson clonality was calculated as the square root of Simpson's diversity index over productive rearrangements. In TCRdb, the immuneACCESS table is reduced to in-frame sequences with V and J assigned. These tables do not hold every clone; where another copy was compared, an unresolved V gene accounts for under half, and the others remain unexplained. V and J calls and clone size are those listed in that table; D and trimming were worked out from the DNA. A total of 270,000 or so clones appear in this sample, under 90% of them only once. 2.5% to 3% of the sample belongs to the ten largest clones.

The germline V gene specifies SQVTM as CDR1 and ANQGSEA as CDR2. Germline trimming: 3 bases from V, 4 bases from J; junction bases outside gene matches: 1. Measured from the cysteine to the phenylalanine, the CDR3 is 14 residues long. The DNA shown is the 42-base CDR3, in frame from base 1. This TCR derives from a woman aged 55-70 years with active or convalescent COVID-19. Sample: peripheral blood. The receptor chain draws on TRBV29-1 and TRBJ2-3; 13 central bases correspond to TRBD2. The DNA is as follows: TGCAGCGTTGAGGGACTAGCGGGGTCAGATACGCAGTATTTT. This gives the protein CSVEGLAGSDTQYF.